The clone carrying this T cell receptor beta chain has just a few counts. Its specificity is not known. This CDR3 is 14 amino acids long. Trimming shortened V by 0 bases and J by 11 bases, and 16 bases separated the two germline ends. Germline CDR1 is MGHRA and CDR2 is YSYEKL. PCR was performed using 60 Vbeta and 13 Jbeta primers. Here immunoSEQ multiplex PCR was the method, and the copy in TCRdb shows in-frame clones only, minus some. The sample contains roughly 100,000 clones, about 68% of which appear only once. The data are from a study of cytomegalovirus exposure and HLA in healthy donors. Points from the study as a whole: The later analysis indicated that the majority of CMV-associated TCR beta chains appeared HLA-restricted.

This receptor was identified in a man aged 30-40 years in good health and CMV-seropositive. Sequencing used PBMCs. This rearrangement joins TRBV4-1 to TRBJ1-1; D perhaps matches TRBD1 (6 bases). The CDR3 is CASSQEKQGLSAFF. In DNA, the CDR3 is TGCGCCAGCAGCCAAGAGAAACAGGGTCTATCTGCTTTCTTT.